The rows below give T cell receptor beta chains drawn from one sample of a study of T cells in Graves' hyperthyroidism and ophthalmopathy. TCRdb re-derived calls from the multiplex PCR reads in MiXCR, one entry per CDR3 protein. This table holds around 600,000 distinct CDR3 sequences, 45% found once. Input material: peripheral blood or thyroid tissue (not recorded which). Every receptor here comes from an adult man with Graves' disease, either hyperthyroidism or ophthalmopathy (not recorded which). CDR3s include the opening cysteine and the closing phenylalanine or tryptophan. Each record gives: clone size, V gene, D gene, J gene, CDR3 protein, CDR3 DNA. A D gene is named only where the DNA matches it firmly. For some rows the clone size is stated as once, few or many, or as a class when expanded; others skip it.

clone size: once
V gene: TRBV20-1
D gene: .
J gene: TRBJ1-3
CDR3 protein: CSARDLSGNTIYF
CDR3 DNA: TGCAGTGCTAGGGACCTCTCTGGAAACACCATATATTTT

clone size: .
V gene: TRBV29-1
D gene: .
J gene: TRBJ2-5
CDR3 protein: CSVMGVGLANF
CDR3 DNA: TGCAGCGTTATGGGTGTGGGGCTAGCCAACTTC

clone size: .
V gene: TRBV6-1
D gene: TRBD1
J gene: TRBJ1-1
CDR3 protein: CASSIEQGVTEAFF
CDR3 DNA: TGTGCCAGCAGTATTGAGCAGGGGGTCACTGAAGCTTTCTTT

clone size: once
V gene: TRBV27
D gene: .
J gene: TRBJ1-5
CDR3 protein: CASSFGLAKPQHF
CDR3 DNA: TGTGCCAGCAGTTTCGGTTTGGCCAAGCCCCAGCATTTT

clone size: few
V gene: TRBV7-6
D gene: .
J gene: TRBJ1-6
CDR3 protein: CASSPNTGFDSPLHF
CDR3 DNA: TGTGCCAGCAGTCCGAACACAGGGTTCGATTCACCCCTCCACTTT

clone size: .
V gene: TRBV20-1
D gene: .
J gene: TRBJ1-2
CDR3 protein: CSGEEDYGYTF
CDR3 DNA: TGCAGTGGTGAGGAAGACTATGGCTACACCTTC

clone size: many
V gene: TRBV9
D gene: TRBD2
J gene: TRBJ2-7
CDR3 protein: CASSGSGGAAEQYF
CDR3 DNA: TGTGCCAGCAGCGGTAGCGGGGGGGCTGCCGAGCAGTACTTC

clone size: few
V gene: TRBV20-1
D gene: TRBD1
J gene: TRBJ1-6
CDR3 protein: CSARVTGGDNSPLHF
CDR3 DNA: TGCAGTGCTAGAGTAACAGGGGGAGATAATTCACCCCTCCACTTT

clone size: many
V gene: TRBV2
D gene: .
J gene: TRBJ2-7
CDR3 protein: CASSDGERNYEQYF
CDR3 DNA: TGTGCCAGCAGTGACGGGGAGCGAAACTACGAGCAGTACTTC

clone size: .
V gene: TRBV2
D gene: .
J gene: TRBJ1-2
CDR3 protein: CASSEIGTPYGYTF
CDR3 DNA: TGTGCCAGCAGTGAAATTGGGACACCCTATGGCTACACCTTC

clone size: many
V gene: TRBV29-1
D gene: TRBD1
J gene: TRBJ1-1
CDR3 protein: CSVETGDETEAFF
CDR3 DNA: TGCAGCGTTGAAACAGGGGATGAGACTGAAGCTTTCTTT

clone size: many
V gene: TRBV24-1
D gene: .
J gene: TRBJ1-5
CDR3 protein: CATSDSRTNQPQHF
CDR3 DNA: TGTGCCACCAGTGATTCAAGGACAAATCAGCCCCAGCATTTT

clone size: many
V gene: TRBV29-1
D gene: TRBD1
J gene: TRBJ1-2
CDR3 protein: CSVEIPGQGNGYTF
CDR3 DNA: TGCAGCGTTGAAATTCCGGGACAGGGGAATGGCTACACCTTC

clone size: .
V gene: TRBV2
D gene: TRBD1
J gene: TRBJ1-4
CDR3 protein: CASSQEGGQGANEKLFF
CDR3 DNA: TGTGCCAGCAGCCAAGAAGGTGGACAGGGGGCTAATGAAAAACTGTTTTTT

clone size: few
V gene: TRBV9
D gene: TRBD1
J gene: TRBJ1-6
CDR3 protein: CASSERTGKDNSPLHF
CDR3 DNA: TGTGCCAGCAGCGAACGGACAGGAAAAGATAATTCACCCCTCCACTTT

clone size: many
V gene: TRBV2
D gene: .
J gene: TRBJ1-1
CDR3 protein: CASSTGRNTEAFF
CDR3 DNA: TGTGCCAGCAGTACAGGGAGGAACACTGAAGCTTTCTTT

clone size: .
V gene: TRBV2
D gene: .
J gene: TRBJ1-3
CDR3 protein: CASSATRGNTIYF
CDR3 DNA: TGTGCCAGCAGCGCGACACGAGGAAACACCATATATTTT

clone size: many
V gene: TRBV25-1
D gene: .
J gene: TRBJ1-1
CDR3 protein: CASSEYSGTEAFF
CDR3 DNA: TGTGCCAGCAGTGAATATTCAGGGACTGAAGCTTTCTTT

clone size: many
V gene: TRBV7-8
D gene: .
J gene: TRBJ2-5
CDR3 protein: CASSLGGVGQETQYF
CDR3 DNA: TGTGCCAGCAGCTTAGGAGGCGTGGGGCAAGAGACCCAGTACTTC

clone size: .
V gene: TRBV25-1
D gene: TRBD1
J gene: TRBJ1-2
CDR3 protein: CARLTGDGYTF
CDR3 DNA: TGTGCTAGACTGACAGGGGATGGCTACACCTTC

clone size: .
V gene: TRBV9
D gene: .
J gene: TRBJ2-2
CDR3 protein: CASSVGGKNTGELFF
CDR3 DNA: TGTGCCAGCAGCGTAGGGGGAAAGAACACCGGGGAGCTGTTTTTT

clone size: once
V gene: TRBV6-6
D gene: .
J gene: TRBJ2-5
CDR3 protein: CASSERVTAQQPQYF
CDR3 DNA: TGTGCCAGCAGTGAACGAGTGACAGCACAACAGCCCCAGTACTTC

clone size: .
V gene: TRBV7-9
D gene: TRBD1
J gene: TRBJ1-1
CDR3 protein: CASSTYTGGSRAFF
CDR3 DNA: TGTGCCAGCAGCACCTATACAGGGGGAAGTAGAGCTTTCTTT

clone size: .
V gene: TRBV29-1
D gene: .
J gene: TRBJ1-4
CDR3 protein: CSVTAENEKLFF
CDR3 DNA: TGCAGCGTGACAGCAGAAAATGAAAAACTGTTTTTT